The clone carrying this T cell receptor (beta chain) came up once. The sequencing template was cDNA reverse transcribed from extracted RNA. Libraries were prepared by immunoSEQ multiplex PCR; TCRdb keeps only in-frame clonotypes and omits some of them. The sample holds some 240,000 clones, about 58% seen once. The sample originates from a study of CD8+ T cells in alopecia areata. The treatment here: oral pan-JAK inhibitor, 5-10 mg twice daily. CDR1 is SQVTM and CDR2 is ANQGSEA in the germline V gene. Trimming shortened V by 0 bases and J by 6 bases, and 7 bases separated the two germline ends. The CDR3 has 12 residues.

The starting material was CD4+ T cells sorted from blood, obtained at week 4, from a patient treated with tofacitinib. The TCR comes from a human donor with alopecia areata. The rearrangement joins TRBV29-1 to TRBJ2-3; D ambiguous. The CDR3: CSVEELADTQYF. In nucleotides, the CDR3 is TGCAGCGTTGAAGAGTTGGCCGATACGCAGTATTTT.